This entry concerns a single T cell receptor beta chain. The antigen is undetermined. The entry originates in a study of identical twins. General observations from the study: Models predicted too little out-of-frame TCR alpha sharing in monozygotic twins. In beta out-of-frame sequences, the excess sharing between twins was weaker. The more abundant beta clonotypes in cord blood had fewer insertions, and memory repertoires did not show this. The same donors were not followed; conclusions instead depended on cross-sectional statistical analysis.

J was trimmed by 0 bases and V by 2 bases; bases with no gene match: 4. The CDR3 is 15 amino acids. CDR1 and CDR2 (germline): MGHRA, YSYEKL. MiXCR was run by TCRdb on the 5' RACE reads, yielding one entry per CDR3 protein. The sample carries roughly 290,000 distinct CDR3 sequences, roughly 10% recorded once. These records were also assigned to another study, of yellow fever vaccine responses in identical twins.

The V and J genes are TRBV4-1 and TRBJ2-7; 7 nucleotides align to TRBD1. The sample comprised CD8+ T cells sorted from blood. The TCR comes from a woman under 30 in good health. The CDR3 DNA is TGCGCCAGCAGCCAAAAACAGGGGAGCTCCTACGAGCAGTACTTC. Protein product: CASSQKQGSSYEQYF.